These 2 T cell receptor beta chains came from one sample sequenced in a study of shared clonotypes between healthy human individuals. Profiling relied on immunoSEQ multiplex PCR, and the TCRdb table lists in-frame clones only, not all of them. The repertoire includes about 690,000 clones, roughly 88% of them detected once, and about 33% sits in the top ten. The sequencing input was memory CD8+ T cells from PBMCs. Subset described: CD45RO+ cells pooled with CCR7-negative TemRA cells. The receptors stem from a man aged 18 to 29 in good health. Some clones in this sample may be carry-over from other donors' samples.

The CDR3 protein is CASSGRQDLDTEAFF. The DNA for the CDR3 is TGTGCCAGCAGCGGACGACAGGACTTGGACACTGAAGCTTTCTTT. The chain combines TRBV5-6 with TRBJ1-1; a possible D gene is TRBD1 (6 bases). CDR1 is SGHDT and CDR2 is YYEEEE in the germline V gene. V was trimmed by 4 bases and J by 3 bases, leaving 16 bases between them. CDR3 length: 15 amino acids.

The gene calls are TRBV6-1 and TRBJ2-5, with a tentative D call TRBD1 (8 bases). Germline lookup yields CDR1 MNHNS and CDR2 SASEGT. Between the trimmed V and J ends, which lost 6 bases and 5 bases, there was a span of 16 bases. The CDR3 is 14 amino acids. The CDR3 DNA reads as TGTGCCAGCAGGGGGGGGGACAGGTGGGAGACCCAGTACTTC. Amino acid sequence: CASRGGDRWETQYF.